These 18 T cell receptor beta chains were all obtained from the same sample, sequenced in a study of T cells in Graves' hyperthyroidism and ophthalmopathy. Template material for amplifying TCR beta CDR3 regions consisted of RNA transcripts. First-round RT-PCR with HTBI primers amplified the TCR CDR3 region. TCRdb analysed the multiplex PCR reads with MiXCR anew, one entry per CDR3 protein. The table has roughly 580,000 distinct CDR3 sequences, more than 45% seen once. The sequencing input was peripheral blood or thyroid tissue (not recorded which). The receptors derive from a woman aged 18 to 35 with Graves' hyperthyroidism.

This clonotype has a count of ten or more. The J gene is TRBJ1-1, the V gene TRBV6-6; no clear D gene. The CDR3 spans 13 residues. CDR1 MNHNY and CDR2 SVGAGI come from the germline V gene (reference sequence). V was shortened by 6 bases and J by 3 bases, with 11 bases between the two germline ends. CDR3 in amino acids: CASSHRPDTEAFF. The CDR3, as DNA: TGTGCCAGCAGCCACCGGCCCGACACTGAAGCTTTCTTT.

V gene TRBV6-4 combines with J gene TRBJ1-6; 11 bases line up with TRBD1. This CDR3 spans 14 amino acids. Germline CDR1 MRHNA, CDR2 SNTAGT. V lost 6 bases to trimming and J lost 13 bases; unmatched junction nucleotides: 8. In DNA form, the CDR3 reads TGTGCCAGCAGGGACAGGGGGCAGGATCAGCCCCTCCACTTT. Translated, it gives CASRDRGQDQPLHF.

This clonotype has a count of ten or more. The rearrangement uses TRBV29-1 and TRBJ1-5, with TRBD1 identical over 7 bases. The germline V gene has CDR1 SQVTM and CDR2 ANQGSEA. V dropped 6 bases and J dropped 4; count of bases not matched to a gene: 6. This CDR3 contains 13 residues. CDR3: CSVVTGMNQPQHF. In DNA form, the CDR3 reads TGCAGCGTCGTGACAGGGATGAATCAGCCCCAGCATTTT.

There are a few counts of this clonotype. The J gene is TRBJ1-2, the V gene TRBV5-1; D unresolved. CDR3 size: 16 residues. The V gene lost 2 bases and the J gene lost 4 bases, with 18 bases spanning the gap. CDR1 is SGHRS and CDR2 is YFSETQ in the germline V gene. The CDR3 here is CASSFAALSDGYGYTF. For the CDR3, the DNA is TGCGCCAGCAGCTTCGCGGCCCTTTCGGACGGCTATGGCTACACCTTC.

This clonotype has a count of ten or more. This rearrangement joins TRBV29-1 to TRBJ1-1; D not resolved. The ends were cut back, 3 bases at V and 10 bases at J, with 12 bases in the middle. The CDR3 loop spans 11 amino acids. CDR1 SQVTM and CDR2 ANQGSEA come from the germline V gene. The CDR3 nucleotides are TGCAGCGTTGAGCCAGGCTCGAGAGCTTTCTTT. It specifies CSVEPGSRAFF.

The chain employs TRBV2 and TRBJ2-7; D possibly matches TRBD1 or TRBD2 (5 bases each). Trimming shortened V by 8 bases and J by 7 bases, and 9 bases separated the two germline ends. CDR1 is SNHLY and CDR2 is FYNNEI in the germline V gene. There are 10 residues in the CDR3. The DNA of the CDR3 is TGTGCCAGCCCCGGGGCTGAGCAGTACTTC. Amino acid sequence: CASPGAEQYF.

Many counts were recorded for this clonotype. The chain has TRBV10-3 and TRBJ2-2, with 8 bases aligning to TRBD1. The CDR3 runs 14 residues. The V gene's germline CDR1 is ENHRY and CDR2 SYGVKD. V gave up 6 bases and J gave up 4 bases; unmatched junction bases: 4. This CDR3 is CAIRQGARTGELFF. As DNA, the CDR3 is TGTGCCATCAGGCAGGGGGCGCGCACCGGGGAGCTGTTTTTT.

This chain links TRBV7-9 with TRBJ1-2; D may be TRBD1 (5 bases). Germline values: CDR1 SEHNR, CDR2 FQNEAQ (reference sequence). The CDR3 is 16 amino acids. Trimming took off 5 bases at V and 0 bases at J, with 16 bases between the two ends. CDR3 amino acids: CASSLEGAETNYGYTF. In nucleotides, the CDR3 is TGTGCCAGCAGCCTAGAAGGGGCAGAAACTAACTATGGCTACACCTTC.

J is TRBJ2-7 and V is TRBV4-3, with 7 bases that match TRBD1. The junction had 7 bases not matched to a gene; V was cut back by 3 bases and J by 5 bases. Germline V CDR1 and CDR2: LGHNA, YSLEER. The CDR3 has 14 amino acids. In DNA, the CDR3 is TGCGCCAGCAGCCACCCTGACAGGGTACACGAGCAGTACTTC. Protein product: CASSHPDRVHEQYF.

The table lists this clonotype with many counts. The chain employs TRBV7-9 and TRBJ2-7; D is unclear. V was shortened by 5 bases and J by 7 bases, with 15 bases between the two germline ends. Germline assignment: CDR1 SEHNR and CDR2 FQNEAQ (reference sequence). This CDR3 has 13 residues. CDR3: CASSPVPAREQYF. The CDR3, as DNA: TGTGCCAGCAGCCCCGTCCCGGCTCGAGAGCAGTACTTC.

The CDR3 nucleotides read TGTGCCACCGAACTAGCGGGAGATGAAAAACTGTTTTTT. Protein: CATELAGDEKLFF. This chain connects TRBV2 to TRBJ1-4; D unresolved. CDR1 SNHLY and CDR2 FYNNEI come from the germline V gene. This CDR3 comprises 13 residues. The germline V and J ends were trimmed by 10 bases and 6 bases, with 15 bases remaining between them.

Ten or more counts support this clonotype. The chain employs TRBV7-8 and TRBJ1-6; 9 bases align to TRBD1. CDR3 length equals 15 residues. After removal of 5 bases from V and 11 bases from J, the junction contained 10 bases not matched to a gene. The germline CDR1 and CDR2 sequences are SGHVS and FQNEAQ. DNA of the CDR3: TGTGCCAGCAGCCCCGTCAGGACAGGGGCTCCACCCCTCCACTTT. As protein: CASSPVRTGAPPLHF.

J is TRBJ2-7 and V is TRBV7-9; possibly TRBD2 for D (6 bases). Per germline, CDR1 SEHNR and CDR2 FQNEAQ (reference sequence). V was clipped by 5 bases and J by 3 bases, with 17 bases between them. The CDR3 consists of 15 residues. DNA for the CDR3: TGTGCCAGCAGCCACCAAGGCGGGGCGAGCTACGAGCAGTACTTC. This encodes CASSHQGGASYEQYF. The whole variable domain, filled in from reference TRBV7-9 and TRBJ2-7, reads DTGVSQNPRHKITKRGQNVTFRCDPISEHNRLYWYRQTLGQGPEFLTYFQNEAQLEKSRLLSDRFSAERPKGSFSTLEIQRTEQGDSAMYLCASSHQGGASYEQYFGPGTRLTVT.

Points on this clonotype: The junction departs from the called germline gene at one end, perhaps through a read error. The chain combines TRBV24-1 with TRBJ2-5, with D perhaps TRBD1 (5 bases). Germline V gene data show CDR1 as KGHDR and CDR2 as SFDVKD. The CDR3 totals 9 residues. Written as DNA, the CDR3 is TGTGCCACCAGTGACTCCCAGGGCTTC. This gives the protein CATSDSQGF.

The V gene is TRBV5-1, the J gene TRBJ1-3; 8 bases match TRBD1. This CDR3 is 13 amino acids long. V trimming: 6 bases; J trimming: 4 bases; junction bases outside the gene matches: 3. CDR1 is SGHRS, CDR2 YFSETQ, per germline. CDR3 nucleotide sequence: TGCGCCAGCAACGGGGACAGGGGAAACACCATATATTTT. This encodes CASNGDRGNTIYF.

This clonotype has just a few counts. The chain carries TRBV2 and TRBJ2-2, with 10 bases matching TRBD2. CDR3 length: 16 residues. CDR1 is SNHLY, CDR2 FYNNEI, per germline. V lost 6 bases and J lost 1; bases outside the gene matches: 5. In DNA form, the CDR3 reads TGTGCCAGCAGAGCCCGGACTAGCGGGAACACCGGGGAGCTGTTTTTT. It specifies CASRARTSGNTGELFF.

This clonotype was detected only a few times. V usage is TRBV9 and J usage is TRBJ1-3; 9 bases agree with TRBD1. The CDR3 has 16 residues. Germline V lookup: CDR1 SGDLS, CDR2 YYNGEE. J lost 1 base, V lost 0 bases, and 2 bases had no gene match. For the CDR3, the DNA is TGTGCCAGCAGCGTAGCCGACAGGGGGTCTGGAAACACCATATATTTT. Translation: CASSVADRGSGNTIYF.

As to this clonotype: Relative to the germline gene, one junction end is altered; a read error may explain this. The chain employs TRBV7-2 and TRBJ1-4; 7 positions agree with TRBD1. Germline V gene lookup returns CDR1 SGHTA and CDR2 FQGNSA. The CDR3 sequence is 14 residues long. CDR3: CASSVVQGVRSGSF. Here the CDR3 DNA reads TGTGCCAGCAGCGTGGTCCAGGGGGTAAGGAGTGGTTCTTTT.